This T cell receptor beta chain came from a study of cytotoxic CD8 clonotypes in ibrutinib-treated CLL. This clone was observed a few times. Its target is not known. One end of the junction does not line up with germline, which may come from a read error. This table comes from immunoSEQ multiplex PCR, and its TCRdb copy is limited to in-frame clones, with some not included. Of around 300,000 clones in the sample, 80% were seen once. The germline CDR1 and CDR2 sequences are SNHLY and FYNNEI. This CDR3 region has 13 residues. Study-level results: Clonality rose at ibrutinib response, held steady in sustained remission, and fell toward baseline at progression. Sampling time points were not equivalent between sustained-remission and progressing patients.

The clonotype was recovered from a human donor with chronic lymphocytic leukemia. The chain combines TRBV2 with TRBJ1-2; D is uncertain. The sequences come from PBMCs, collected before ibrutinib treatment. CDR3 DNA: TGTGCCAGCAGTATAGGTCCAGCGTATGGCTACAGCTTC. Translation gives CASSIGPAYGYSF.